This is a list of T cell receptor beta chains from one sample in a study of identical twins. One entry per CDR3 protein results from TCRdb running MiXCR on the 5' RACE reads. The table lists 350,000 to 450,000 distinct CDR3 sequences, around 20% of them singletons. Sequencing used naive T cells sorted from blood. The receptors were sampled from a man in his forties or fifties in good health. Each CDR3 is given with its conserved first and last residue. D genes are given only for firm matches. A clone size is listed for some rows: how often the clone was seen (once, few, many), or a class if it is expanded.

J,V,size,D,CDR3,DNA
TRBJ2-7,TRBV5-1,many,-,CASSPRLVPGLYF,TGCGCCAGCAGCCCGAGACTAGTCCCTGGGCTGTACTTC
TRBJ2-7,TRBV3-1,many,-,CASSHRTTYEQYF,TGTGCCAGCAGCCATCGGACTACCTACGAGCAGTACTTC
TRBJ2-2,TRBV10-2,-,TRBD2,CASSKGLAGVTGELFF,TGCGCCAGCAGTAAGGGACTAGCGGGAGTCACCGGGGAGCTGTTTTTT
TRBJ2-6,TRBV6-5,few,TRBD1,CASSFLQGARIAGANVLTF,TGTGCCAGCAGTTTCCTACAGGGGGCGCGTATTGCGGGGGCCAACGTCCTGACTTTC
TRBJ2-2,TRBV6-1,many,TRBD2,CASKGTSGKNTGELFF,TGTGCCAGCAAGGGGACTAGCGGGAAAAACACCGGGGAGCTGTTTTTT
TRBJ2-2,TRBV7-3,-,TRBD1,CASSKQGADGELFF,TGTGCCAGCAGCAAACAGGGGGCTGACGGGGAGCTGTTTTTT
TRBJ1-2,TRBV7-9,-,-,CASSQGTTRGYTF,TGTGCCAGCAGCCAAGGGACAACGCGGGGCTACACCTTC
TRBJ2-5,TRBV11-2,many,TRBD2,CASSLGGGYETQYF,TGTGCCAGCAGCTTAGGGGGGGGGTACGAGACCCAGTACTTC
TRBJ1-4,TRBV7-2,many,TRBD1,CASSISGTANEKLFF,TGTGCCAGCAGCATCTCCGGGACAGCTAATGAAAAACTGTTTTTT
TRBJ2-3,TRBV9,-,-,CASSKRLADTQYF,TGTGCCAGCAGCAAACGACTGGCGGATACGCAGTATTTT
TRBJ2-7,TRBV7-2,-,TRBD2,CASSAVAGGSYEQYF,TGTGCCAGCAGCGCCGTCGCGGGAGGGAGTTACGAGCAGTACTTC
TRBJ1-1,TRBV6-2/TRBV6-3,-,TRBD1,CASTMGQGLSTEAFF,TGTGCCAGCACTATGGGACAGGGGCTGAGCACTGAAGCTTTCTTT
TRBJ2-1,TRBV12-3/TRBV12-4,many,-,CASSLGGEQFF,TGTGCCAGCAGTTTAGGAGGTGAGCAGTTCTTC
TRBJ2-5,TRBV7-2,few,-,CASSFVTAETQYF,TGTGCCAGCAGCTTTGTTACAGCAGAGACCCAGTACTTC
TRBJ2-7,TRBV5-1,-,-,CASSLEGFSYEQYF,TGCGCCAGCAGCTTGGAAGGTTTCTCCTACGAGCAGTACTTC
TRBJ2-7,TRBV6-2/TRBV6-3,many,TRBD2,CASSPIAGGSYEQYF,TGTGCCAGCAGCCCGATAGCGGGGGGCTCCTACGAGCAGTACTTC
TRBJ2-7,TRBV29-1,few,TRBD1,CSVEARGQGAYEQYF,TGCAGCGTTGAAGCGAGGGGACAGGGGGCTTACGAGCAGTACTTC
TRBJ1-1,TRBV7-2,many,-,CASSLDLGRTEAFF,TGTGCCAGCAGCTTAGATCTGGGGCGGACTGAAGCTTTCTTT
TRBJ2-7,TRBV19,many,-,CASSYGPEQYF,TGTGCCAGTAGTTACGGTCCCGAGCAGTACTTC
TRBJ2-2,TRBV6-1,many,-,CASSEGVRTGELFF,TGTGCCAGCAGCGAAGGGGTGAGAACCGGGGAGCTGTTTTTT
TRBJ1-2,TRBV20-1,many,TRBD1,CSAGTDTNYGYTF,TGCAGTGCGGGGACAGATACTAACTATGGCTACACCTTC
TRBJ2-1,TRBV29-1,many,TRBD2,CSVEGVWLADNEQFF,TGCAGCGTTGAAGGGGTTTGGCTAGCGGACAATGAGCAGTTCTTC
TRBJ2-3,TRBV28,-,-,CASRSGSVGTQYF,TGTGCCAGCAGGTCTGGCTCTGTCGGTACGCAGTATTTT
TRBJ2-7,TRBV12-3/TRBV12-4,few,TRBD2,CASSPRGGRSYEQYF,TGTGCCAGCAGTCCCCGGGGGGGGAGATCCTACGAGCAGTACTTC
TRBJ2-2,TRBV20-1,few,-,CSASGQILNTGELFF,TGCAGTGCTAGCGGACAGATACTAAACACCGGGGAGCTGTTTTTT
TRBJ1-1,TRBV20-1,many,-,CSASSRADTEAFF,TGCAGTGCTAGTTCCAGGGCGGACACTGAAGCTTTCTTT
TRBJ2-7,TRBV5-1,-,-,CASSAMNYEQYF,TGCGCCAGCAGCGCAATGAACTACGAGCAGTACTTC
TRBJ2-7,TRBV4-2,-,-,CASSQDRLSYEQYF,TGTGCCAGCAGCCAAGATAGACTGTCCTACGAGCAGTACTTC